Listed here are 12 T cell receptor beta chains from one sample, sequenced in a study of technical replicates of blood from a few donors. Assay used: immunoSEQ multiplex PCR; TCRdb lists only in-frame clones, some missing. The sample yields 60,000 to 75,000 clones, just under 90% seen once. The sample consisted of PBMCs. All receptors come from a human donor in good health. Some clones in this sample may be carry-over from other donors' samples.

The V call is TRBV5-4, the J call TRBJ2-5, with D maybe TRBD1 (6 bases). CDR1 SGHNT and CDR2 YYREEE come from the germline V gene (reference sequence). Trimming removed 1 base at V and 4 bases at J, with 11 bases between. The CDR3 covers 14 residues. The DNA for the CDR3 is TGTGCCAGCAGCTTGTTTGGACAGCCAGAGACCCAGTACTTC. Protein: CASSLFGQPETQYF.

CDR3 sequence (DNA): TGTGCCAGCAGCCGTGGGACAGGGATGAATTCACCCCTCCACTTT. Its protein is CASSRGTGMNSPLHF. This chain joins TRBV5-4 and TRBJ1-6, with 9 bases identical to TRBD1. V lost 4 bases to trimming and J lost 7 bases; unmatched junction nucleotides: 6. This CDR3 has 15 residues. The germline CDR1 and CDR2 sequences are SGHNT and YYREEE (reference sequence).

The chain employs TRBV2 and TRBJ2-3, with TRBD1 identical over 7 bases. The CDR3 spans 15 residues. Germline CDR1 SNHLY, CDR2 FYNNEI. Trimming took 3 bases from V and 4 from J; bases not matched to a gene: 7. CDR3 DNA sequence: TGTGCCAGCAGTGACGACAGGGCTGCCCCAGATACGCAGTATTTT. Translation: CASSDDRAAPDTQYF. The whole variable domain, remainder taken from reference TRBV2 and TRBJ2-3, is EPEVTQTPSHQVTQMGQEVILRCVPISNHLYFYWYRQILGQKVEFLVSFYNNEISEKSEIFDDQFSVERPDGSNFTLKIRSTKLEDSAMYFCASSDDRAAPDTQYFGPGTRLTVL.

The V call is TRBV2, the J call TRBJ1-4, with D tentatively TRBD1 (6 bases). V lost 6 bases, J lost 5 bases, and 10 bases lay in between. Looked up from germline, CDR1 is SNHLY and CDR2 is FYNNEI. There are 13 residues in the CDR3. This chain's CDR3 is CASSRDNNEKLFF. As DNA, the CDR3 is TGTGCCAGCAGCCGGGACAACAATGAAAAACTGTTTTTT.

This sequence joins TRBV19 and TRBJ1-1; D remains ambiguous. V was clipped by 2 bases and J by 3 bases, with 7 bases between them. The CDR3 runs to 13 residues. Germline V CDR1 and CDR2: LNHDA, SQIVND (reference sequence). The CDR3 sequence: CASSIRQDTEAFF. CDR3 bases: TGTGCCAGTAGTATAAGGCAGGACACTGAAGCTTTCTTT.

This clone was found a few times. The gene calls are TRBV30 and TRBJ1-6, with D uncertain. Germline assignment: CDR1 GTSNPN and CDR2 SVGIG (reference sequence). Trimming removed 1 base at V and 10 bases at J, with 20 bases between. The CDR3 has 16 residues. In DNA form, the CDR3 reads TGTGCCTGGAGTGGACCCCCCGGCCTGGAGAAATCACCCCTCCACTTT. This gives the protein CAWSGPPGLEKSPLHF.

The chain uses TRBV4-1 and TRBJ1-2; 10 positions match TRBD1. The junction had 3 bases not matched to a gene; V was cut back by 0 bases and J by 5 bases. The germline V gene has CDR1 MGHRA and CDR2 YSYEKL. The CDR3 has 15 amino acids. CDR3 residues: CASSQEGTGAYGYTF. The CDR3 bases are TGCGCCAGCAGCCAAGAAGGGACAGGGGCTTATGGCTACACCTTC.

The rearrangement links TRBV4-2 to TRBJ2-1; a possible D gene is TRBD1 (6 bases). V dropped 0 bases and J dropped 12 bases, with 15 bases sitting between them. Germline V gene data show CDR1 as LGHNA and CDR2 as YNFKEQ. The CDR3 contains 14 residues. The CDR3 is CASSQDTTTRGQFF. Written as DNA, the CDR3 is TGTGCCAGCAGCCAAGATACTACTACCAGGGGGCAGTTCTTC.

This clone was found once. The rearrangement joins TRBV5-4 to TRBJ1-1, with a weak D call TRBD1 (6 bases). The CDR3 extends over 16 amino acids. The germline V gene encodes CDR1 SGHNT and CDR2 YYREEE (reference sequence). The V gene lost 4 bases and the J gene lost 0 bases, with 16 bases spanning the gap. CDR3: CASSVGRDRLNTEAFF. The CDR3 DNA is TGTGCCAGCAGCGTTGGGCGAGACAGGCTGAACACTGAAGCTTTCTTT.

This chain links TRBV4-1 with TRBJ1-2, with 8 bases identical to TRBD1. The CDR3 is 16 residues long. V lost 0 bases and J lost 8; bases outside the gene matches: 11. Germline V lookup: CDR1 MGHRA, CDR2 YSYEKL. Written as DNA, the CDR3 is TGCGCCAGCAGCCAAGATCGGGACAGGCCAGGGCCAGGCTACACCTTC. It specifies CASSQDRDRPGPGYTF.

The CDR3 nucleotides read TGTGCCAGCAGCTTAGGAACCTCGATAGACTTAATTTCCGAGCAGTACTTC. The encoded protein is CASSLGTSIDLISEQYF. V gene TRBV7-9 combines with J gene TRBJ2-7; D is undetermined. This CDR3 is built from 17 residues. With 1 base removed from V and 6 bases from J, the gap between germline ends came to 22 bases. Germline CDR1 SEHNR, CDR2 FQNEAQ (reference sequence).

The chain uses TRBV19 and TRBJ2-2; perhaps TRBD2 as D (6 bases). Trimming shortened V by 0 bases and J by 0 bases, and 11 bases separated the two germline ends. Germline loops: CDR1 LNHDA, CDR2 SQIVND (reference sequence). The CDR3 sequence is 17 residues long. The CDR3: CASSIDPWTTNTGELFF. CDR3 nucleotides: TGTGCCAGTAGTATAGATCCGTGGACTACGAACACCGGGGAGCTGTTTTTT. The complete variable domain, with remaining parts taken from reference TRBV19 and TRBJ2-2, reads DGGITQSPKYLFRKEGQNVTLSCEQNLNHDAMYWYRQDPGQGLRLIYYSQIVNDFQKGDIAEGYSVSREKKESFPLTVTSAQKNPTAFYLCASSIDPWTTNTGELFFGEGSRLTVL.